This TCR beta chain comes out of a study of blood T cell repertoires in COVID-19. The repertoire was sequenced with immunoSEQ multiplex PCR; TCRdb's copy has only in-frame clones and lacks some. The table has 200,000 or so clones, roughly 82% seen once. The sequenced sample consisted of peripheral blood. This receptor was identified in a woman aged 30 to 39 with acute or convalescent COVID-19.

CDR3: CALPGGRGTEAFF. The CDR3 DNA reads TGTGCCCTACCTGGGGGGAGGGGAACTGAAGCTTTCTTT. This chain connects TRBV30 to TRBJ1-1, with TRBD1 as a possible D gene (5 bases). Germline values: CDR1 GTSNPN, CDR2 SVGIG (reference sequence). This CDR3 has 13 residues. Trimming cost V 8 bases and J 5 bases, with 18 bases left between them.